This entry lists 16 T cell receptor beta chains sequenced from one sample in a study of T cell responses to AZD1222 COVID-19 vaccine. Measured with immunoSEQ multiplex PCR; TCRdb has only the in-frame clones, and not every one. The sample consists of over 150,000 clones, approximately 90% of them appearing once. The sample was peripheral blood, taken on day 0 of AZD1222 vaccination. Receptors were obtained from an adult in good health.

The CDR3 sequence: CASSVDPPPTRSRSYEQYF. CDR3 in DNA: TGTGCCAGCAGCGTCGACCCCCCCCCGACACGGAGCCGATCCTACGAGCAGTACTTC. This rearrangement joins TRBV9 to TRBJ2-7; no clear D gene. Trimming took 2 bases from V and 1 from J, leaving 25 bases between them. Germline values: CDR1 SGDLS, CDR2 YYNGEE. The CDR3 runs 19 residues.

The chain combines TRBV19 with TRBJ1-5; D is undetermined. V lost 7 bases to trimming and J lost 2 bases, with 9 bases between them. Per the germline V gene, CDR1 is LNHDA and CDR2 is SQIVND (reference sequence). The CDR3 is made up of 13 amino acids. Here the CDR3 reads CASTSTGNQPQHF. In DNA, the CDR3 is TGTGCCAGTACCTCGACTGGCAATCAGCCCCAGCATTTT. The variable domain in full, completed from reference TRBV19 and TRBJ1-5, reads DGGITQSPKYLFRKEGQNVTLSCEQNLNHDAMYWYRQDPGQGLRLIYYSQIVNDFQKGDIAEGYSVSREKKESFPLTVTSAQKNPTAFYLCASTSTGNQPQHFGDGTRLSIL.

The gene calls are TRBV4-2 and TRBJ1-2; TRBD1 might be the D (5 bases). The CDR3 runs 17 residues. V dropped 0 bases and J dropped 4 bases, with 18 bases sitting between them. Germline loops: CDR1 LGHNA, CDR2 YNFKEQ. The CDR3 coding sequence is TGTGCCAGCAGCCAAGATATGGATCTGGGACCGCTCTATGGCTACACCTTC. Translated: CASSQDMDLGPLYGYTF.

The chain joins TRBV3-1 (or the pseudogene TRBV3-2) to TRBJ1-1; no clear D gene. Trimming cost V 5 bases and J 10 bases, with 17 bases left between them. The CDR3 length is 13 residues. Germline loops: CDR1 LGHDT, CDR2 YNNKEL (reference sequence). CDR3 bases: TGTGCCAGCAGCTCAAACTCGGTTAGGGTAGCTTTCTTT. It specifies CASSSNSVRVAFF.

The V and J genes are TRBV6-4 and TRBJ2-1; 11 bases are a match to TRBD2. This CDR3 is built from 15 residues. CDR1 and CDR2 (germline): MRHNA, SNTAGT. The V segment lost 5 bases and the J segment 4 bases; nucleotides outside the gene matches: 4. The CDR3, as DNA: TGTGCCAGCAGTACCACTAGCGGGGGATACAATGAGCAGTTCTTC. Translated: CASSTTSGGYNEQFF.

The gene calls are TRBV19 and TRBJ1-5, with TRBD1 as a possible D gene (5 bases). Deletions cut 9 bases from V and 3 bases from J, with 21 bases between. Germline V gene lookup returns CDR1 LNHDA and CDR2 SQIVND (reference sequence). CDR3 length: 16 amino acids. This CDR3 is CASRKGAGTPNQPQHF. CDR3 DNA: TGTGCCAGCCGGAAAGGGGCCGGGACTCCCAATCAGCCCCAGCATTTT.

DNA of the CDR3: TGTGCCAGCAGCACCCTAGCGGGGGGGGCTGAAGCGGAGACCCAGTACTTC. This codes for CASSTLAGGAEAETQYF. The gene calls are TRBV5-5 and TRBJ2-5; TRBD2 matches 12 bases. Trimming removed 4 bases from V and 5 bases from J; junction bases left unmatched: 12. This CDR3 is built from 17 residues. Looked up from germline, CDR1 is SGHKS and CDR2 is YYEKEE (reference sequence).

This clone appeared a single time. In DNA, the CDR3 is TGTGCCAGCAGTTTATCACCTGCCTACAATGAGCAGTTCTTC. Protein sequence: CASSLSPAYNEQFF. The rearrangement links TRBV28 to TRBJ2-1; no reliable D call. The ends were cut back, 1 base at V and 2 bases at J, with 6 bases in the middle. This CDR3 region has 14 residues. Germline V gives CDR1 MDHEN, CDR2 SYDVKM.

The J gene is TRBJ1-5, the V gene TRBV21-1. TRBV21-1 is a pseudogene segment. There are 15 residues in the CDR3. CDR3 nucleotide sequence: TGTGCCAGCAGCAAACTTCGAGGGGGGGGTCAGCCCCAGCATTTT. Protein product: CASSKLRGGGQPQHF.

The CDR3 region has the DNA TGTGCCAGCAAGGGACCGCAGAACTATGGCTACACCTTC. Its protein product is CASKGPQNYGYTF. This chain links TRBV6-6 with TRBJ1-2; maybe TRBD1 (5 bases). Between the trimmed V and J ends, which lost 7 bases and 2 bases, there was a span of 11 bases. The germline CDR1 and CDR2 sequences are MNHNY and SVGAGI (reference sequence). The CDR3 runs 13 residues.

The CDR3 is CASEGPTLSYNEQFF. For the CDR3, the DNA is TGTGCCAGCGAGGGTCCGACACTCTCTTACAATGAGCAGTTCTTC. The chain links TRBV5-8 to TRBJ2-1; tentative D call: TRBD2 (5 bases). The CDR3 covers 15 residues. Germline-derived CDR1 and CDR2 are SGHTS and YDEGEE. Trimming cost V 7 bases and J 4 bases, with 18 bases left between them.

This clone showed up just once. The rearrangement links TRBV7-2 to TRBJ2-3; D may be TRBD1 (5 bases). The CDR3 consists of 18 residues. The ends were cut back, 2 bases at V and 3 bases at J, with 21 bases in the middle. From germline, CDR1 is SGHTA and CDR2 FQGNSA. CDR3 protein: CASSLRAGWSPGTDTQYF. The CDR3 DNA follows: TGTGCCAGCAGCTTACGGGCAGGGTGGAGTCCAGGTACAGATACGCAGTATTTT.

The V call is TRBV15, the J call TRBJ1-4; possibly TRBD1 for D (5 bases). Germline CDR1 and CDR2: LNHNV and YYDKDF (reference sequence). The V end was cut by 3 bases, the J end by 0 bases, with 11 bases between. This CDR3 comprises 16 residues. The CDR3 region has the DNA TGTGCCACCAGCAGGGGGCAGGGACCAACTAATGAAAAACTGTTTTTT. Translating it yields CATSRGQGPTNEKLFF. The full variable domain, with the rest looked up from reference TRBV15 and TRBJ1-4, is DAMVIQNPRYQVTQFGKPVTLSCSQTLNHNVMYWYQQKSSQAPKLLFHYYDKDFNNEADTPDNFQSRRPNTSFCFLDIRSPGLGDTAMYLCATSRGQGPTNEKLFFGSGTQLSVL.

J is TRBJ2-3 and V is TRBV5-4; D remains ambiguous. Trimming removed 2 bases at V and 0 bases at J, with 7 bases between. In germline, CDR1 is SGHNT, CDR2 YYREEE (reference sequence). The CDR3 is 14 residues long. CDR3 DNA: TGTGCCAGCAGCTTTCGGACCAGCACAGATACGCAGTATTTT. Its protein product is CASSFRTSTDTQYF.

The J gene is TRBJ1-3, the V gene TRBV19, with D hard to call. The CDR3 is 12 residues long. Germline values: CDR1 LNHDA, CDR2 SQIVND (reference sequence). Deletions cut 3 bases from V and 3 bases from J, with 3 bases between. CDR3 amino acids: CASSIYGNTIYF. For the CDR3, the DNA is TGTGCCAGTAGTATCTATGGAAACACCATATATTTT.

This clone was seen a handful of times. V usage is TRBV28 and J usage is TRBJ1-2, with TRBD1 matching 7 bases. V gave up 7 bases and J gave up 6 bases; unmatched junction bases: 5. CDR3 size: 12 residues. Germline CDR1 is MDHEN and CDR2 is SYDVKM. In DNA, the CDR3 is TGTGCCAGCACCGGGACAGTGGATGGCTACACCTTC. Its translation is CASTGTVDGYTF.